These 10 T cell receptor beta chains originate from one sample sequenced in a study of neurological immune-mediated disorders. From the 5' RACE reads, TCRdb called clonotypes with MiXCR, one entry per CDR3 protein. The sample lists about 46,000 distinct CDR3 sequences, about 9.3% occurring once. Material: PBMCs. All receptors derive from a man between 65 and 85 years old with HTLV-1-associated myelopathy (HAM/TSP).

Worth noting for this clonotype: The junction differs from germline at one of its ends, possibly a read error. The chain has TRBV14 and TRBJ2-3; weak D call: TRBD2 (6 bases). Germline V gives CDR1 SGHDN, CDR2 FVKESK. This CDR3 contains 13 residues. As DNA, the CDR3 is TGTGCCAGCAGCTTAGCGGTCACAAATACGCAGTATTTT. This encodes CASSLAVTNTQYF.

This clonotype was detected many times. The V call is TRBV20-1, the J call TRBJ2-5; TRBD2 agrees at 9 bases. The CDR3 is 16 amino acids. The germline CDR1 and CDR2 sequences are DFQATT and SNEGSKA (reference sequence). The V segment lost 1 base and the J segment 1 base; nucleotides outside the gene matches: 7. CDR3 sequence reads: CSARARLAESQETQYF. The CDR3 DNA is TGCAGTGCTAGAGCACGACTAGCGGAATCCCAAGAGACCCAGTACTTC.

This clonotype appeared a single time. The V and J genes are TRBV5-1 and TRBJ2-7; unclear D gene. Deletions cut 0 bases from V and 5 bases from J, with 18 bases between. This CDR3 comprises 16 residues. Germline lookup yields CDR1 SGHRS and CDR2 YFSETQ. The CDR3 loop is CASSLAQADGGDEQYF. CDR3 DNA: TGCGCCAGCAGCTTGGCCCAGGCGGACGGCGGCGACGAGCAGTACTTC.

This clonotype was detected many times. The rearrangement links TRBV29-1 to TRBJ2-1; TRBD1 aligns across 8 bases. CDR3 length equals 16 residues. CDR1 SQVTM and CDR2 ANQGSEA come from the germline V gene. Germline trimming cut 6 bases from V and 7 bases from J; bases unmatched to any gene: 17. For the CDR3, the DNA is TGCAGCGTCACCCTTGTACCCGACAGGGGTGGAAATGAGCAGTTCTTC. Residues: CSVTLVPDRGGNEQFF.

This clonotype was seen ten or more times. This chain joins TRBV3-1 and TRBJ1-5; D perhaps matches TRBD1 (5 bases). Trimming took off 3 bases at V and 2 bases at J, with 11 bases between the two ends. Germline assignment: CDR1 LGHDT and CDR2 YNNKEL (reference sequence). The CDR3 totals 15 residues. This CDR3 reads CASSHGIQGNQPQHF. The CDR3 DNA follows: TGTGCCAGCAGCCACGGGATACAGGGCAATCAGCCCCAGCATTTT. The whole variable domain, remainder taken from reference TRBV3-1 and TRBJ1-5, is DTAVSQTPKYLVTQMGNDKSIKCEQNLGHDTMYWYKQDSKKFLKIMFSYNNKELIINETVPNRFSPKSPDKAHLNLHINSLELGDSAVYFCASSHGIQGNQPQHFGDGTRLSIL.

This clonotype was seen ten or more times. The V and J genes are TRBV5-1 and TRBJ2-7, with D unclear. This CDR3 is built from 14 residues. The V and J ends lost 0 bases and 3 bases respectively, with 10 bases between them. The germline CDR1 and CDR2 sequences are SGHRS and YFSETQ. This chain's CDR3 is CASSLGRTGYEQYF. CDR3 coding DNA: TGCGCCAGCAGCTTGGGCAGGACGGGCTACGAGCAGTACTTC.

There are many counts of this clonotype. The rearrangement joins TRBV6-2 or TRBV6-3 to TRBJ2-3; D call uncertain. CDR3 size: 13 residues. Trimming removed 0 bases from V and 7 bases from J, with 8 bases in between. CDR1 MNHEY and CDR2 SVGEGT come from the germline V gene. The CDR3 loop is CASSYSAANTQYF. The CDR3 DNA reads as TGTGCCAGCAGTTACTCGGCTGCCAATACGCAGTATTTT.

In its sample, this clonotype was seen many times. The chain joins TRBV20-1 to TRBJ2-7; 7 positions match TRBD1. This CDR3 region has 13 residues. The germline V gene encodes CDR1 DFQATT and CDR2 SNEGSKA (reference sequence). Germline trimming cut 5 bases from V and 5 bases from J; bases unmatched to any gene: 9. The CDR3 DNA reads as TGCAGTGCTCTGACAGGGATCTCAGACGAGCAGTACTTC. The encoded protein is CSALTGISDEQYF.

At least ten counts were recorded for this clonotype. The chain joins TRBV12-3 or TRBV12-4 to TRBJ2-7, with D unresolved. The CDR3 loop spans 9 amino acids. Trimming took 2 bases from V and 9 from J, leaving 2 bases between them. CDR3 in amino acids: CASSLRQYF. CDR3 sequence (DNA): TGTGCCAGCAGTTTACGGCAGTACTTC.

This clonotype was recorded once. This chain links TRBV20-1 with TRBJ2-3; 13 positions match TRBD2. Trimming at V came to 3 bases and at J to 0 bases, leaving 21 bases not matched to a gene. The CDR3 contains 22 residues. The V gene's germline CDR1 is DFQATT and CDR2 SNEGSKA (reference sequence). The CDR3: CSARDYIFRGLAGIASTDTQYF. In DNA, the CDR3 is TGCAGTGCTAGGGACTACATTTTCCGGGGACTAGCGGGAATCGCTAGCACAGATACGCAGTATTTT.